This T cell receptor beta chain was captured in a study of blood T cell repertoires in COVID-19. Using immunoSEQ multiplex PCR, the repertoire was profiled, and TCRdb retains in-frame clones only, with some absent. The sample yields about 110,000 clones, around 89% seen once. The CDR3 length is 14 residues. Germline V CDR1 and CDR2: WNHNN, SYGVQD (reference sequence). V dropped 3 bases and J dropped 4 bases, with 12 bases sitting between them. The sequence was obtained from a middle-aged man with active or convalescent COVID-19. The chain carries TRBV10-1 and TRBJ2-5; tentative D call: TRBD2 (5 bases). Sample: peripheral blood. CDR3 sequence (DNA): TGCGCCAGCAGTGACCCCCGAGAGGGAGAGACCCAGTACTTC. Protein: CASSDPREGETQYF.